This T cell receptor (beta chain) was profiled in a study of cytomegalovirus exposure and HLA in healthy donors. Study findings and constraints: Sequencing likely caused a cluster of highly shared sequence variants. Rarity held for most TCR sequences, but there were some public TCRs that occurred in many donors.

V gave up 5 bases and J gave up 5 bases; unmatched junction bases: 13. Per the germline V gene, CDR1 is SEHNR and CDR2 is FQNEAQ (reference sequence). This CDR3 region has 17 residues. Turning to this clone: Its antigen is as yet unknown.

The PCR contained 60 Vbeta and 13 Jbeta primers. Data came from immunoSEQ multiplex PCR; TCRdb stores just in-frame clones and leaves some out. The sample has more than 250,000 clones; around 90% are singletons. The specimen sequenced was PBMCs. V is TRBV7-9 and J is TRBJ2-2, with 8 bases aligning to TRBD1. This TCR was sampled from a woman between 18 and 30 years old in good health and CMV-seronegative. The CDR3 region has the DNA TGTGCCAGCAGCGGCTACCTATGGACAGGGCGAACCGGGGAGCTGTTTTTT. This translates into CASSGYLWTGRTGELFF.